This T cell receptor (beta chain) was sequenced during a study of T cells in Graves' hyperthyroidism and ophthalmopathy. TCR beta CDR3 regions were amplified from RNA. In the first-round RT-PCR of the TCR CDR3, the HTBI primer set was used. TCRdb ran MiXCR on the multiplex PCR reads and lists one entry per CDR3 protein. The table has over 650,000 distinct CDR3 sequences, 16% seen once. This clonotype showed up just a few times. The CDR3 totals 14 residues. V lost 5 bases and J lost 4; bases outside the gene matches: 9. Germline CDR1 is DFQATT and CDR2 is SNEGSKA (reference sequence). The sequence was collected from a man in his late teens or twenties with Graves' hyperthyroidism. The chain couples TRBV20-1 to TRBJ2-5, with TRBD2 identical over 8 bases. Material for sequencing was blood. Here the CDR3 reads CSAHTIAGPETQYF. The CDR3 region has the DNA TGCAGTGCTCACACTATAGCGGGACCAGAGACCCAGTACTTC.